These 4 T cell receptor beta chains share one sample of origin, sequenced in a study of blood T cell repertoires in COVID-19. Clones were sequenced by immunoSEQ multiplex PCR, and TCRdb holds only the in-frame ones, with some missing. Among roughly 79,000 clones listed, roughly 89% were seen once. Source material: peripheral blood. These receptor sequences come from a woman of 80 years or more with active or convalescent COVID-19.

The rearrangement links TRBV6-5 to TRBJ2-7; 9 bases agree with TRBD1. The junction had 8 bases not matched to a gene; V was cut back by 4 bases and J by 4 bases. CDR1 is MNHEY and CDR2 is SVGAGI in the germline V gene. The CDR3 sequence is 15 residues long. The CDR3 coding sequence is TGTGCCAGCAGTTGGACCGACAGGGGGGGGTACGAGCAGTACTTC. It is translated as CASSWTDRGGYEQYF.

The J gene is TRBJ1-2, the V gene TRBV28; 9 bases fit TRBD1. The CDR3 runs to 12 residues. Looked up from germline, CDR1 is MDHEN and CDR2 is SYDVKM. V lost 6 bases, J lost 7 bases, and 3 bases stayed unmatched. The CDR3 coding sequence is TGTGCCAGCAGCCGACAGGGGGGTGGCTACACCTTC. This translates into CASSRQGGGYTF.

The chain is built from TRBV4-3 and TRBJ1-6, with no clear D. CDR3 length: 16 amino acids. Germline V gene data show CDR1 as LGHNA and CDR2 as YSLEER. Trimming cost V 1 base and J 6 bases, with 13 bases left between them. The CDR3 loop reads CASSQALGRGNSPLHF. DNA for the CDR3: TGCGCCAGCAGCCAAGCGCTCGGCCGCGGTAATTCACCCCTCCACTTT.

J is TRBJ1-6 and V is TRBV7-2; no reliable D call. Trimming took off 2 bases at V and 10 bases at J, with 15 bases between the two ends. The CDR3 loop spans 15 amino acids. Germline-derived CDR1 and CDR2 are SGHTA and FQGNSA. CDR3 nucleotides: TGTGCCAGCAGCTTACTGGCGGCGGCGAAATCACCCCTCCACTTT. This sequence encodes CASSLLAAAKSPLHF.